This is a list of T cell receptor beta chains from one sample in a study of blood T cell repertoires in COVID-19. The table came from immunoSEQ multiplex PCR; TCRdb's copy has only in-frame clones and leaves some out. The data hold about 96,000 clones, with less than 85% observed a single time. Sequenced input: peripheral blood. These receptor sequences come from a woman aged 55-70 years with acute or convalescent COVID-19. Both conserved end residues are part of each CDR3. The D gene is left open where the match is weak.

j_call v_call d_call cdr3_aa
TRBJ1-4 TRBV29-1 TRBD1 CSVGQGDEKLFF
TRBJ1-3 TRBV30 TRBD1 CAGRGQGTGPLWNTIYF
TRBJ2-5 TRBV29-1 . CSVDGGVGETQYF
TRBJ1-4 TRBV28 . CASSLLGRGPNEKLFF
TRBJ1-2 TRBV6-5 TRBD1 CASRQDRGNYGYTF
TRBJ2-1 TRBV4-2 TRBD2 CASSQGGLAGLLGNEQFF
TRBJ1-6 TRBV7-9 . CASSQDGGSSPLHF
TRBJ1-3 TRBV2 TRBD1 CATTQGAGNTIYF
TRBJ1-1 TRBV5-6 . CASSLSDRNTEAFF
TRBJ2-3 TRBV12-3/TRBV12-4 . CASNQRGTDTQYF
TRBJ1-5 TRBV30 TRBD1 CAWETGVNSNQPQHF
TRBJ1-6 TRBV7-9 TRBD1 CASSAQGVRYSPLHF
TRBJ1-1 TRBV5-1 . CASSLDGRRLNTEAFF
TRBJ2-7 TRBV10-3 TRBD2 CAAGEGYEQYF
TRBJ2-7 TRBV9 TRBD2 CASSVGGEVYEQYF
TRBJ2-3 TRBV7-3 TRBD1 CASSLDRGSDTQYF
TRBJ1-4 TRBV18 . CASSPPQLATNEKLFF
TRBJ1-6 TRBV30 TRBD1 CAWRPGQTHSPLHF
TRBJ2-5 TRBV21-1 . CASRQRGKETQYF
TRBJ1-2 TRBV30 . CAWRAHQGGGYTF
TRBJ2-7 TRBV4-1 . CASSQDPTAIPYEQYF
TRBJ1-2 TRBV11-1 . CASSLRGGGSYGYTF
TRBJ2-1 TRBV19 . CASSAMRNEQFF
TRBJ2-7 TRBV4-2 . CASSQQGSHEQYF
TRBJ1-1 TRBV25-1 . CASSDLRPGTEAFF
TRBJ1-1 TRBV7-8 . CASSLGRNTEAFF
TRBJ2-4 TRBV18 TRBD1 CASSPGQGVYIQYF
TRBJ1-6 TRBV2 TRBD1 CASTPGQGVPGSPLHF
TRBJ2-7 TRBV5-1 . CASSLGSAYEQYF
TRBJ1-2 TRBV4-2 . CASSLSVSVEYVNYGYTF
TRBJ1-2 TRBV5-5 . CASSLEWQGHYGYTF
TRBJ2-7 TRBV5-1 TRBD2 CASSLEAGGPAEQYF
TRBJ1-2 TRBV4-2 . CASSQERGYGGYTF
TRBJ2-5 TRBV28 TRBD2 CASSPPAGGAGTQYF
TRBJ1-1 TRBV7-9 TRBD1 CASSPRQGIMNTEAFF
TRBJ2-5 TRBV3-1/TRBV3-2 TRBD2 CASSQDSSGGRETQYF
TRBJ1-5 TRBV2 . CASSQEYSDQPQHF
TRBJ1-1 TRBV2 . CASIRELNTEAFF
TRBJ2-5 TRBV3-1/TRBV3-2 . CASSPTRVETQYF
TRBJ1-1 TRBV29-1 TRBD1 CSVVFGQGVVTEAFF
TRBJ2-3 TRBV12-3/TRBV12-4 TRBD2 CASSRGADTQYF
TRBJ2-3 TRBV5-5 TRBD2 CASSLSGTRSLTDTQYF
TRBJ2-7 TRBV5-1 . CASSEITGSYEQYF
TRBJ1-1 TRBV3-1/TRBV3-2 TRBD1 CASSQDRTGTFF
TRBJ2-7 TRBV5-1 . CASKVVAGARYEQYF
TRBJ1-4 TRBV7-8 . CASSFAELNEKLFF